The T cell receptor beta chain described here comes from a study of T cells expressing NK-cell markers. TCRdb reanalyzed the 5' RACE reads, giving one entry per CDR3 protein sequence and no DNA. The ten most abundant clones cover around a tenth of a sample with 300,000 to 500,000 distinct CDR3 sequences. This CDR3 region has 14 residues. The gene calls are TRBV12-3 or TRBV12-4 and TRBJ1-1; without DNA, the TCRdb call of TRBD1 cannot be checked. The sequence was collected from a woman aged 50 to 65 in good health. Sequenced: blood T cells: a sorted CD56 or NKG2C T cell subset, CD4+ or CD8+ T cells, or bulk PBMC T cells (not recorded which). CDR3 protein: CASSFVRGGAEAFF.